This T cell receptor (beta chain) was identified during a study of cytomegalovirus exposure and HLA in healthy donors. Study findings and constraints: Analyses of presence and absence presupposed an approximately uniform sequencing depth across donors. Accounts indicate the classifier identified cytomegalovirus status with strong specificity and sensitivity. TCR beta chains numbering more than 150 were designated cytomegalovirus-associated.

CDR1 MGHRA and CDR2 YSYEKL come from the germline V gene. Trimming removed 1 base at V and 0 bases at J, with 9 bases between. The CDR3 has 16 amino acids. This clone has only one observation. Its antigen is still unknown. This PCR relied on a set of 60 Vbeta primers and 13 Jbeta primers. As handled by the study authors: In a later analysis, the count reached about 80 million unique TCR beta chains, with roughly 11 million shared. Generated by immunoSEQ multiplex PCR, the TCRdb table keeps only in-frame clones and is missing some. The D gene and trimming were derived from the DNA, and the V and J assignments and clone size from that table. The data show fewer than 200,000 clones, approximately 78% seen once.

This sequence joins TRBV4-1 and TRBJ2-2; the D gene is possibly TRBD2 (6 bases). Sequencing was performed on PBMCs. This TCR was recovered from a young woman in good health and CMV-seronegative. CDR3 in amino acids: CASSQAWGANTGELFF. CDR3 bases: TGCGCCAGCAGCCAAGCCTGGGGGGCGAACACCGGGGAGCTGTTTTTT.